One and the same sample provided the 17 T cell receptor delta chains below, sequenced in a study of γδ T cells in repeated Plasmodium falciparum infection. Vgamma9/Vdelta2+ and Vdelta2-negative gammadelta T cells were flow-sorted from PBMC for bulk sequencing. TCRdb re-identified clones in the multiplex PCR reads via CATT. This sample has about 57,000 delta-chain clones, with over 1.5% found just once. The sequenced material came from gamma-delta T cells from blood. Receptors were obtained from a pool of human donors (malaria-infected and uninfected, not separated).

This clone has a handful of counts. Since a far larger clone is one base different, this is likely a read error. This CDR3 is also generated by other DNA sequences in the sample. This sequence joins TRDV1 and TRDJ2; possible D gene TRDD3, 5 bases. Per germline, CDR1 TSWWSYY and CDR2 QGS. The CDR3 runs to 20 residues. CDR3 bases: TGCGCTCTTGGGGAACTTGGCCTCAGCCTCCTCAGGGCTTTGACAGCACAACTCTTCTTT. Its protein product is CALGELGLSLLRALTAQLFF.

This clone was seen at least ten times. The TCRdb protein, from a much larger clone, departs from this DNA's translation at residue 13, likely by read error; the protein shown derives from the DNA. DNA of the CDR3: TGTGCTCTTGGGGATGGAGTCCTATGGCTGGGGGCGCGCACCGATAAACTTATCTTT. This codes for CALGDGVLWLGARTDKLIF. The chain combines TRDV1 with TRDJ1; TRDD3 matches 7 bases. This CDR3 has 19 amino acids. Germline CDR1 and CDR2: TSWWSYY and QGS.

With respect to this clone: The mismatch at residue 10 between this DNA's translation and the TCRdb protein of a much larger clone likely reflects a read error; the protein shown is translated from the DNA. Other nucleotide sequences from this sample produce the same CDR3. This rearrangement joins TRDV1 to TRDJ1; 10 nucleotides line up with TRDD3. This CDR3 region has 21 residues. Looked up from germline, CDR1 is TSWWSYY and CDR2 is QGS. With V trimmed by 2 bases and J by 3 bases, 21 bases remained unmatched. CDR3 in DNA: TGTGCTCTTGGGGAAATTGGCCTAAATGCCCTTACTGGGGGATGTTCCGATAAACTCATCTTT. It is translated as CALGEIGLNALTGGCSDKLIF.

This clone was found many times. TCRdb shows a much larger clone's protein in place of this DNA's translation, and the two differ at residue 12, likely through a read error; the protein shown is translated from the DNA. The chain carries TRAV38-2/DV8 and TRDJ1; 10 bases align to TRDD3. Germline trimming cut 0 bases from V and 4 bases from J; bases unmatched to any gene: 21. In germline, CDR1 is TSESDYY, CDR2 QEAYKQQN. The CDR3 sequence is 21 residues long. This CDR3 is CAYRSAASYRYGGIRFDKLIF. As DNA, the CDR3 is TGTGCTTATAGGAGCGCGGCCTCCTACAGGTACGGGGGGATACGCTTCGATAAACTCATCTTT.

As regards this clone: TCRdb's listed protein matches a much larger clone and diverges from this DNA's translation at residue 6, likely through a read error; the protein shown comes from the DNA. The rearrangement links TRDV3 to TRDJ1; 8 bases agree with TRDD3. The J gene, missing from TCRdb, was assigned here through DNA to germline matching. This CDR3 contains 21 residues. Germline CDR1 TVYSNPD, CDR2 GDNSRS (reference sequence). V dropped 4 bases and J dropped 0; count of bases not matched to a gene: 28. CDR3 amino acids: CASSALPFGDTTCEYTDKLIF. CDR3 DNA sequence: TGTGCCTCTTCGGCCCTCCCGTTTGGGGATACTACTTGTGAGTACACCGATAAACTCATCTTT.

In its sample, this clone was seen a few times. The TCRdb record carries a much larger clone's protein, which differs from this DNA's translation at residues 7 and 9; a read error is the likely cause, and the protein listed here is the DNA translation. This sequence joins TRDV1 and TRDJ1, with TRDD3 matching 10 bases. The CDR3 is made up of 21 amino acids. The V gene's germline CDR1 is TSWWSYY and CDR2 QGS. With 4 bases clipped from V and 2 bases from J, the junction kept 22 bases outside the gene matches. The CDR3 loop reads CALGAHPYAGGGYSETDKLIF. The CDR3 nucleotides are TGTGCTCTTGGGGCCCATCCCTACGCTGGTGGGGGATACTCAGAAACCGATAAACTCATCTTT.

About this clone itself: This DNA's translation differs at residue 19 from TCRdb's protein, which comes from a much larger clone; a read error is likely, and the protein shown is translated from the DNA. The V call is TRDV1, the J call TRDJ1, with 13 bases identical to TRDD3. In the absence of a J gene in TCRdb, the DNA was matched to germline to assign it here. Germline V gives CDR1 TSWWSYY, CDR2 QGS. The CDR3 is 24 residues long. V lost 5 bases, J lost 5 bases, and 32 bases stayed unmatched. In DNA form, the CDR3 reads TGTGCTCTTGGGCCTACGACCTTCGGTCGTACTGGGGGATACGCGTCTTTGGGTAGGGATAAACTCATCTTT. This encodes CALGPTTFGRTGGYASLGRDKLIF.

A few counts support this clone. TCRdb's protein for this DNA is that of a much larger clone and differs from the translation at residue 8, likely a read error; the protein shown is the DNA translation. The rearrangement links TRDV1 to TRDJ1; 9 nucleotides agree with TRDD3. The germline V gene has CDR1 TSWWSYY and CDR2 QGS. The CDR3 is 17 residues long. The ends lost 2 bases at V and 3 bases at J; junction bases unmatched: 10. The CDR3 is CALGEAVFWGMADKLIF. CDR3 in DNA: TGTGCTCTTGGGGAAGCTGTGTTCTGGGGGATGGCCGATAAACTCATCTTT.

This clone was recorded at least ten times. CDR3 residues: CALGELRQIAIERLRPYWGVRYTDKLIF. CDR3 sequence (DNA): TGTGCTCTTGGGGAACTAAGACAGATAGCCATTGAGCGCCTTCGACCTTACTGGGGGGTACGGTACACCGATAAACTCATCTTT. The chain has TRDV1 and TRDJ1; 8 nucleotides agree with TRDD3. The J gene comes from matching the DNA to germline here; TCRdb lacks it. V was pared by 0 bases and J by 0 bases, with 39 bases of the junction left unmatched. There are 28 residues in the CDR3. CDR1 is TSWWSYY, CDR2 QGS, per germline.

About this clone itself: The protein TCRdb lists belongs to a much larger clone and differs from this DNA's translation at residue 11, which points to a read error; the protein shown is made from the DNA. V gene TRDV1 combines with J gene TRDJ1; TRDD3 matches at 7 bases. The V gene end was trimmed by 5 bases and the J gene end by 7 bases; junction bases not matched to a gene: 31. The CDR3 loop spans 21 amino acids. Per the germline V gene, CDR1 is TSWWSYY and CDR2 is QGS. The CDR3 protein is CALGNGFPILRGDLGAGKLIF. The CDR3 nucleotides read TGTGCTCTTGGGAATGGCTTCCCTATCCTTCGGGGGGATCTGGGGGCCGGTAAACTCATCTTT.

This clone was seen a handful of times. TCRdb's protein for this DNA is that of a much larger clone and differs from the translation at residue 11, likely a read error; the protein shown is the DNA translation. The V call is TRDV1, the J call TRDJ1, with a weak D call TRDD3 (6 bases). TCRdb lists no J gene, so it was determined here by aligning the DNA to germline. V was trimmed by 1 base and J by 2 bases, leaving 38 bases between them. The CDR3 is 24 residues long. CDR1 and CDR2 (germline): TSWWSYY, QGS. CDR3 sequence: CALGERSFSRPWAGASLKTDKLIF. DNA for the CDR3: TGTGCTCTTGGGGAACGGTCCTTCTCAAGACCCTGGGCTGGGGCCTCACTAAAAACCGATAAACTCATCTTT.

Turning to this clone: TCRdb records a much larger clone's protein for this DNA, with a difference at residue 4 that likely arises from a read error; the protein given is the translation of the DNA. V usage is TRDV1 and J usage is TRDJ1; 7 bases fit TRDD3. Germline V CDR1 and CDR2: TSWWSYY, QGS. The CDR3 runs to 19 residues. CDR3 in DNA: TGTGCTCTTAGGGAACATAAGGCGGACTGGGGTGCTCGGGTCGATAAACTCATCTTT. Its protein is CALREHKADWGARVDKLIF.

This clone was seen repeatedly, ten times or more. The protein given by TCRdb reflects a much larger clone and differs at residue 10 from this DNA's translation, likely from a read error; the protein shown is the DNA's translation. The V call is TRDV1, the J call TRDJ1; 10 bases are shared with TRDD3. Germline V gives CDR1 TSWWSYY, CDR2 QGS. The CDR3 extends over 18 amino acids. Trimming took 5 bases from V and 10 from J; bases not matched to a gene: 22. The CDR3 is CALGPTVPYRGIRGILIF. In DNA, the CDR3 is TGTGCTCTTGGGCCAACAGTCCCCTACCGGGGGATACGGGGAATACTCATCTTT.

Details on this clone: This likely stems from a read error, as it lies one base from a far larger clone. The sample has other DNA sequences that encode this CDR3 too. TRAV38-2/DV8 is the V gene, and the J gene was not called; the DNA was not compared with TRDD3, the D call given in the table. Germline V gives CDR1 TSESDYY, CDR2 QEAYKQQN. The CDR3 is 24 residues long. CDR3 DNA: TGTGCTTATAGAAGCCCGGAGGTTCCTATGCACTGGGGGATTGAGGGTGAGGACACCGATAAGCTCATCTTT. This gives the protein CAYRSPEVPMHWGIEGEDTDKLIF.

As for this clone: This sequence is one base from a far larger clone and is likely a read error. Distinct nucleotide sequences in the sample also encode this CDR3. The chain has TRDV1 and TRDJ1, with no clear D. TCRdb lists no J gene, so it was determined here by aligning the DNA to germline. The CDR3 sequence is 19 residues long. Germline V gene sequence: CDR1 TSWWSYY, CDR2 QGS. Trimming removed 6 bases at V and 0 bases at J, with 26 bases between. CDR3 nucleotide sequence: TGTGCTCTTGGTCGCCCCCTTGTCGGGACCAAACCTTACACCGATAAACTCATCTTT. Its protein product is CALGRPLVGTKPYTDKLIF.

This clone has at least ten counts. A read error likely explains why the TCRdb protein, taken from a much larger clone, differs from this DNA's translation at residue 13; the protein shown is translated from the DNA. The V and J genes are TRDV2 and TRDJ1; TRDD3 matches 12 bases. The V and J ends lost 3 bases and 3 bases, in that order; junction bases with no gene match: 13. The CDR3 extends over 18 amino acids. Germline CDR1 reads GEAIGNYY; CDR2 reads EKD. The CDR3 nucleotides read TGTGCCTGTGACCCCGTACTGGGGGATACCCAGGACGCCGATAAACTCATCTTT. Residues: CACDPVLGDTQDADKLIF.

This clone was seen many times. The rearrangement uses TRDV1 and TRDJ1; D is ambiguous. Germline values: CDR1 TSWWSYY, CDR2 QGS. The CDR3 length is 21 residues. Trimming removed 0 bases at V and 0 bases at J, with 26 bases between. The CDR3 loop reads CALGELPGGRGDLVYTDKLIF. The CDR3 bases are TGTGCTCTTGGGGAACTCCCGGGAGGTCGGGGTGATCTAGTCTACACCGATAAACTCATCTTT.